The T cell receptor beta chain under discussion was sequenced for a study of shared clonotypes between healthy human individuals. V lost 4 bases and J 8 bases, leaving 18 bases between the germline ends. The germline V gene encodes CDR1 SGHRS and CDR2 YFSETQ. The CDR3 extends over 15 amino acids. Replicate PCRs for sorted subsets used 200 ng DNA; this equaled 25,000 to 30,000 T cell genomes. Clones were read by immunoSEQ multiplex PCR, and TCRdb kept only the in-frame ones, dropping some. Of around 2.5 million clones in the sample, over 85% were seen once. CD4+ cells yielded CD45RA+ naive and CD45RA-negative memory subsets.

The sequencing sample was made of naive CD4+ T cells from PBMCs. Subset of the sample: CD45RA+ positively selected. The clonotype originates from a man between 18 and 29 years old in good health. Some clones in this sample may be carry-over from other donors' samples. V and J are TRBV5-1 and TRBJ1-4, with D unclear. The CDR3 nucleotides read TGCGCCAGCAGCCCGGTTGGAGGATCTGAGGAAAAACTGTTTTTT. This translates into CASSPVGGSEEKLFF.